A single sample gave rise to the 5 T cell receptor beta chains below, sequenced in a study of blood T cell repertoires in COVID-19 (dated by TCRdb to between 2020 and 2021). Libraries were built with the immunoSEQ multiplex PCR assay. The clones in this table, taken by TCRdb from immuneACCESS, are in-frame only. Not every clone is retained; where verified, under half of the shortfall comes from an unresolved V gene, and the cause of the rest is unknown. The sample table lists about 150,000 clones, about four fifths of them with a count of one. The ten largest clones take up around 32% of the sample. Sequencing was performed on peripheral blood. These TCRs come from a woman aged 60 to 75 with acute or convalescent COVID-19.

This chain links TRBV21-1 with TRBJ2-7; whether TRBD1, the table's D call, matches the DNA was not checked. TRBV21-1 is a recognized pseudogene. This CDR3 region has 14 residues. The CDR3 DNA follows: TGTGCCAGCACAAAGAGCCGGGACAGGGACGAGCAGTACGTC. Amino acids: CASTKSRDRDEQYV.

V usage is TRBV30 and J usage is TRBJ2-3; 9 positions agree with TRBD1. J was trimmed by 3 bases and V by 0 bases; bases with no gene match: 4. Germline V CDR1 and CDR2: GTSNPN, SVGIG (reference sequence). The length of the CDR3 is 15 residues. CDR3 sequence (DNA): TGTGCCTGGAGTGTTTACAGGGGGCGTACAGATACGCAGTATTTT. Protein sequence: CAWSVYRGRTDTQYF.

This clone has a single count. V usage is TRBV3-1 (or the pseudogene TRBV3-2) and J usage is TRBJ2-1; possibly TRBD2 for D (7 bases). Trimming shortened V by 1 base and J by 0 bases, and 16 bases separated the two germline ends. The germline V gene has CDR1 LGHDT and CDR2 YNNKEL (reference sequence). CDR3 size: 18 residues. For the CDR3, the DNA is TGTGCCAGCAGCCAAGGCAGCGGGACAACCAGCTCCTACAATGAGCAGTTCTTC. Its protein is CASSQGSGTTSSYNEQFF.

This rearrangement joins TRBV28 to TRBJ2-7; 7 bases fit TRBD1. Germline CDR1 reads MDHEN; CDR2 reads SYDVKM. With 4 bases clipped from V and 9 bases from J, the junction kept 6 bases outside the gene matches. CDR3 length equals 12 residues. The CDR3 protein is CASSSRQGPQYV. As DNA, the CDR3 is TGTGCCAGCAGTTCCAGACAGGGCCCGCAGTACGTC.

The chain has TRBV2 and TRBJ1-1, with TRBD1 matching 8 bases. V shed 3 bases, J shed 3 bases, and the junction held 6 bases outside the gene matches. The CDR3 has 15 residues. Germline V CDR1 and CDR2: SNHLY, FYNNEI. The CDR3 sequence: CASSEQGARHTEAFF. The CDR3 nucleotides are TGTGCCAGCAGTGAGCAGGGGGCTCGACACACTGAAGCTTTCTTT.